The 7 T cell receptor beta chains below come from one sample, sequenced in a study of graft-versus-host responses after intestinal transplantation. Sequenced by immunoSEQ multiplex PCR; TCRdb stores in-frame clones only, minus some. The sample carries about 97,000 clones, about nine tenths recorded once. This material consisted of PBMCs, taken about 450 days after intestinal transplant. Receptor source: a human patient who received an intestinal transplant, so some T cells may come from the graft donor.

This chain connects TRBV7-9 to TRBJ2-3, with 11 nucleotides matching TRBD2. V lost 5 bases and J lost 3; bases outside the gene matches: 10. Germline assignment: CDR1 SEHNR and CDR2 FQNEAQ (reference sequence). This CDR3 comprises 17 residues. In nucleotides, the CDR3 is TGTGCCAGCAGCACCCCCGGGACTAGCGGTAATACAGATACGCAGTATTTT. This sequence encodes CASSTPGTSGNTDTQYF.

This clone occurred once. The CDR3 region is CASSTRTGKAYEQYF. CDR3 DNA sequence: TGTGCCAGCAGTACCCGGACAGGAAAAGCCTACGAGCAGTACTTC. This chain joins TRBV6-5 and TRBJ2-7, with TRBD1 identical over 7 bases. This CDR3 contains 15 residues. The germline V gene encodes CDR1 MNHEY and CDR2 SVGAGI. The V and J ends lost 5 bases and 2 bases, in that order; junction bases with no gene match: 9.

This clone came up a few times. The V gene is TRBV7-9, the J gene TRBJ2-7; possibly TRBD1 for D (6 bases). CDR3 length equals 16 residues. The ends were cut back, 2 bases at V and 0 bases at J, with 14 bases in the middle. Germline CDR1 is SEHNR and CDR2 is FQNEAQ (reference sequence). CDR3 in amino acids: CASSLPTGHVSYEQYF. CDR3 bases: TGTGCCAGCAGCTTACCCACAGGGCACGTCTCCTACGAGCAGTACTTC.

The V and J genes are TRBV6-5 and TRBJ2-7, with D possibly being TRBD1 (6 bases). Trimming cost V 4 bases and J 2 bases, with 9 bases left between them. This CDR3 spans 13 amino acids. CDR1 is MNHEY and CDR2 is SVGAGI in the germline V gene. For the CDR3, the DNA is TGTGCCAGCAGTTTGTCAGGGGCCTACGAGCAGTACTTC. Translated: CASSLSGAYEQYF.

The genes are TRBV19 and TRBJ2-3; D is possibly TRBD1 or TRBD2 (5 bases each). Trimming left V 3 bases short and J 5 bases short, with 12 bases between. This CDR3 contains 14 residues. CDR1 and CDR2 (germline): LNHDA, SQIVND (reference sequence). The CDR3 DNA sequence: TGTGCCAGTAGTATGGGGGAAGGGCTAGATACGCAGTATTTT. It specifies CASSMGEGLDTQYF.

The chain uses TRBV7-8 and TRBJ2-1; the match to TRBD1 covers 9 bases. The V gene's germline CDR1 is SGHVS and CDR2 FQNEAQ. V shed 8 bases and J 7 bases; nucleotides not matched to a gene: 12. The CDR3 contains 15 residues. Here the CDR3 DNA reads TGTGCCAGCGACCCGAGCGGGACAGGGAGGAATGAGCAGTTCTTC. Protein sequence: CASDPSGTGRNEQFF.

V and J are TRBV2 and TRBJ2-1, with D unresolved. CDR3 length: 11 residues. The V gene lost 7 bases and the J gene lost 8 bases, with 9 bases spanning the gap. From germline, CDR1 is SNHLY and CDR2 FYNNEI. The CDR3 nucleotides are TGTGCCAGCATTGGGTTTGATGAGCAGTTCTTC. Its protein product is CASIGFDEQFF. Looking up the rest from reference TRBV2 and TRBJ2-1 gives the full variable domain: EPEVTQTPSHQVTQMGQEVILRCVPISNHLYFYWYRQILGQKVEFLVSFYNNEISEKSEIFDDQFSVERPDGSNFTLKIRSTKLEDSAMYFCASIGFDEQFFGPGTRLTVL.